The present T cell receptor beta chain was sequenced within a study of monozygotic twins with inflammatory bowel disease. Germline V CDR1 and CDR2: LGHNA, YSLEER. This CDR3 has 13 residues. TCRdb re-analyzed the 5' RACE reads; it lists each CDR3 protein once, without DNA. The listing contains roughly 100,000 distinct CDR3 sequences. Per donor there was one draw, yielding a blood sample of over 2 ml. Study-level points and caveats: Lower sharing of clonotypes with other individuals was seen in IBD patients than in healthy twins. This was most marked in patients showing signs of disease activity.

Notes on this clonotype: The antigen is not known.

The sample taken for sequencing was blood. The chain employs TRBV4-3 and TRBJ2-5. This TCR derives from a human donor with ulcerative colitis or Crohn's disease, or a healthy co-twin of an affected twin (not recorded which). CDR3 in amino acids: CASSQSLWETQYF.